This T cell receptor beta chain was sequenced in a study of T cells after yellow fever vaccination. Findings and caveats of the study: Abundant contaminating clonotypes from the bulk population could appear in FACS-sorted repertoires. Peaking faster, on day 5 versus 15, the secondary response was nonetheless weaker. Few clonotypes appeared in both CD4 and CD8 compartments.

V lost 6 bases to trimming and J lost 3 bases, with 9 bases between them. The length of the CDR3 is 13 residues. In germline, CDR1 is LNHDA, CDR2 SQIVND (reference sequence). A universal primer site and UMIs were added as TCR cDNA was made by 5'RACE template switching. MiXCR was run by TCRdb on the 5' RACE reads, yielding one entry per CDR3 protein. The repertoire consists of approximately 140,000 distinct CDR3 sequences, with over 7% occurring once and the leading ten covering about 0.73%. On this clonotype: Its antigen is still unknown.

This chain connects TRBV19 to TRBJ2-1; no definite D call. The clonotype comes from a man aged 25-45 years who received the YFV17D yellow fever vaccine. The sample consisted of CD4+ T cells sorted from PBMCs, taken 5 days after the yellow fever booster vaccination. DNA of the CDR3: TGTGCCAGTAGGCCGAATCTCTACAATGAGCAGTTCTTC. Its translation is CASRPNLYNEQFF.